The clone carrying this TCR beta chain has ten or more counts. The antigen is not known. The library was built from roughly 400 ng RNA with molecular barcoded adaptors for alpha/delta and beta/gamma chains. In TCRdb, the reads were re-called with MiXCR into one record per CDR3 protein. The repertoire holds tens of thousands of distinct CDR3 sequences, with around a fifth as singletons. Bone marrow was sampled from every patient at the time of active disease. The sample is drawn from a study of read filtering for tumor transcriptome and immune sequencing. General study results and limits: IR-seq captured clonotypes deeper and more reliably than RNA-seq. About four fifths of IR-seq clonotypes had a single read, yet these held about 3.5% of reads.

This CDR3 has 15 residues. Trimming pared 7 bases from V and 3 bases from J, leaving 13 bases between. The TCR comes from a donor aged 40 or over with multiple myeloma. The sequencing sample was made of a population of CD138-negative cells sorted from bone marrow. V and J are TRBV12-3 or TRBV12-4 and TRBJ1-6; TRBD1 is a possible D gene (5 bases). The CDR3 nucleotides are TGTGCCAGCACAAAAGGGGTGGTCTATAATTCACCCCTCCACTTT. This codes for CASTKGVVYNSPLHF.